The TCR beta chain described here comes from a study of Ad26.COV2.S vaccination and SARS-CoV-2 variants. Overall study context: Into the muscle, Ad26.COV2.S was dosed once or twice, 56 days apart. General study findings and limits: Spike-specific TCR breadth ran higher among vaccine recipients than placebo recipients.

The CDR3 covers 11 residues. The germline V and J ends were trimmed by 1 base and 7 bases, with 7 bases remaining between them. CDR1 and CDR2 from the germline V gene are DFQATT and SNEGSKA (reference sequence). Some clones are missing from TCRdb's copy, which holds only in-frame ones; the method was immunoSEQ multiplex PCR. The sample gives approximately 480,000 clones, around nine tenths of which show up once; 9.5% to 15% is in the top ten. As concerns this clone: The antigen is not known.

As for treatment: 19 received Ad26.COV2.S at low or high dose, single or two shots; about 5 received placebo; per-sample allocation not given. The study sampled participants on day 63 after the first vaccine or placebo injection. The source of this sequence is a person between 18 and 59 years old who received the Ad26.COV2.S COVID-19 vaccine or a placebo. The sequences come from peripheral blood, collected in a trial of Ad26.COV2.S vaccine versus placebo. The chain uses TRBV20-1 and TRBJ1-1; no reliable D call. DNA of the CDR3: TGCAGTGCTAGAGGGGTCCGTGAAGCTTTCTTT. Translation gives CSARGVREAFF.